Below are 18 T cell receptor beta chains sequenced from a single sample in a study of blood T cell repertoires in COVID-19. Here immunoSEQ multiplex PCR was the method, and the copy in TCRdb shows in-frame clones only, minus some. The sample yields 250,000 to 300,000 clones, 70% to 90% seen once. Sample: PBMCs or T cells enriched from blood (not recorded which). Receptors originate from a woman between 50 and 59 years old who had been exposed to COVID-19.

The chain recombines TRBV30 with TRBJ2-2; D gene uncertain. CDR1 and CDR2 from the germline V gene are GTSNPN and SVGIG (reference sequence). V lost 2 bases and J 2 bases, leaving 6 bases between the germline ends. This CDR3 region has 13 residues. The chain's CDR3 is CAWSYSNTGELFF. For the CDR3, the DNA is TGTGCCTGGAGTTACAGTAACACCGGGGAGCTGTTTTTT.

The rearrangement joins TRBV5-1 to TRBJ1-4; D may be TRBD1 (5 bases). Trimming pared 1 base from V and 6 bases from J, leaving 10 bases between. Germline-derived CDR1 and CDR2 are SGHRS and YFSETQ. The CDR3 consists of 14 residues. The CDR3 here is CASSLIGGDEKLFF. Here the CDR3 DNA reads TGCGCCAGCAGCTTGATCGGGGGGGATGAAAAACTGTTTTTT.

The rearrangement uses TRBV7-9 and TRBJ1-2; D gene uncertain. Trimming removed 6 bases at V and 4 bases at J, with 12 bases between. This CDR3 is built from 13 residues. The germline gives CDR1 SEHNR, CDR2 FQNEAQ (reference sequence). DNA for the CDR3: TGTGCCAGCAGTCCTGCCGGTACCTATGGCTACACCTTC. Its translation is CASSPAGTYGYTF.

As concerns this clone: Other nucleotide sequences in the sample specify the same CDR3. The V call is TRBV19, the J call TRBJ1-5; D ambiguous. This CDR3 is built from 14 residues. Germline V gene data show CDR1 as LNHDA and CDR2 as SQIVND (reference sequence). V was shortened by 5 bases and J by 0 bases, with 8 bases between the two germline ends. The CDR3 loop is CASSGGNSNQPQHF. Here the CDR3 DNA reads TGTGCCAGTAGTGGCGGGAATAGCAATCAGCCCCAGCATTTT.

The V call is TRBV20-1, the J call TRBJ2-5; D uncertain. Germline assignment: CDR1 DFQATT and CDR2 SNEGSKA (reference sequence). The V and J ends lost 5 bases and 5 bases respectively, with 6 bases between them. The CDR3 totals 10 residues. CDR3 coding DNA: TGCAGTGCTGGCCAGGAGACCCAGTACTTC. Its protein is CSAGQETQYF.

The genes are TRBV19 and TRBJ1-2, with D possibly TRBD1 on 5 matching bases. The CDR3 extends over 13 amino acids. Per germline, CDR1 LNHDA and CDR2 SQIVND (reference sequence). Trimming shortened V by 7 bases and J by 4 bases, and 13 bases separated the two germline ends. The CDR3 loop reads CASKTVGGYGYTF. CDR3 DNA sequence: TGTGCCAGTAAAACCGTCGGGGGCTATGGCTACACCTTC.

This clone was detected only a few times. The DNA of the CDR3 is TGTGCCAGCAGCCCTATAGATCGGGGGTCTAATGAAAAACTGTTTTTT. Translating it yields CASSPIDRGSNEKLFF. This chain joins TRBV3-1 (or the pseudogene TRBV3-2) and TRBJ1-4, with D tentatively TRBD1 (5 bases). This CDR3 is 16 amino acids long. V shed 4 bases and J shed 3 bases, with 15 bases lying between them. CDR1 is LGHDT and CDR2 is YNNKEL in the germline V gene (reference sequence).

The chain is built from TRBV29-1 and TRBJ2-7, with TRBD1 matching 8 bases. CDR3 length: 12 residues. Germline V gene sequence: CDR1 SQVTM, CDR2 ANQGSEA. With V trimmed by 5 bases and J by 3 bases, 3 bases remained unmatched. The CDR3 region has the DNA TGCAGCGTTTCGGGACAGGACTACGAGCAGTACTTC. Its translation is CSVSGQDYEQYF.

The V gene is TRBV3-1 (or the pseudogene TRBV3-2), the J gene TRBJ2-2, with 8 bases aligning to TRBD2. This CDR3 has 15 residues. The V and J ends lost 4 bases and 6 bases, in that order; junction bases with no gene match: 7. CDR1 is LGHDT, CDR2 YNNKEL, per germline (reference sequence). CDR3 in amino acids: CASSLLRGGAGELFF. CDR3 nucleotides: TGTGCCAGCAGCCTCCTTCGGGGGGGAGCCGGGGAGCTGTTTTTT.

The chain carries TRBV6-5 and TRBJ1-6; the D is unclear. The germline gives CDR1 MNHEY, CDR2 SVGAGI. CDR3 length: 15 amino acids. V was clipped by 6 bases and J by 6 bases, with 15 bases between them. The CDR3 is CASRLRVAGNSPLHF. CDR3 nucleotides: TGTGCCAGCAGATTAAGGGTGGCGGGTAATTCACCCCTCCACTTT.

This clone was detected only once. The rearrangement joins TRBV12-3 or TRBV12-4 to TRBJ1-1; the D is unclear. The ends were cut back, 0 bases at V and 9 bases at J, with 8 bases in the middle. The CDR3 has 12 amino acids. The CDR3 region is CASSLAGRQAFF. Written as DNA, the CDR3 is TGTGCCAGCAGTTTAGCCGGGAGACAAGCTTTCTTT.

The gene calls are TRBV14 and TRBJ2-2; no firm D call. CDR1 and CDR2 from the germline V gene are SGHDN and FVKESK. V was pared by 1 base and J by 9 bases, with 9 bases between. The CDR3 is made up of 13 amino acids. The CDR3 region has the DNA TGTGCCAGCAGCCAAGGAGGTCAGAGGGAGCTGTTTTTT. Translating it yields CASSQGGQRELFF.

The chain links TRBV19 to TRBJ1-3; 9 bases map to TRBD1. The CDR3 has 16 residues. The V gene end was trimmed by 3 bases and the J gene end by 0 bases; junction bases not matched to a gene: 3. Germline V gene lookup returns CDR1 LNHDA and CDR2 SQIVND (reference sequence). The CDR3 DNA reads TGTGCCAGTAGTATCTCACAGGGGGCCTCTGGAAACACCATATATTTT. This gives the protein CASSISQGASGNTIYF.

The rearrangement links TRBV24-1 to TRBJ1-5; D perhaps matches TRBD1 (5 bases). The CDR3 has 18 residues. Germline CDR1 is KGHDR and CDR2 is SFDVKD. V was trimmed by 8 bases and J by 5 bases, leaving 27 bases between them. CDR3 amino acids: CATMKDEQAFSPDQPQHF. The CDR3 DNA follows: TGTGCCACCATGAAAGATGAACAGGCCTTCTCACCGGATCAGCCCCAGCATTTT.

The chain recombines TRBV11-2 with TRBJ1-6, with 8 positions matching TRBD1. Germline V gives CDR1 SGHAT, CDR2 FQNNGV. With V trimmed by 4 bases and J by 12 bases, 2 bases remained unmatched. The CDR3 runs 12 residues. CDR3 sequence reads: CASSSGQEPLHF. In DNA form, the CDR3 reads TGTGCCAGCAGCTCGGGACAGGAACCCCTCCACTTT.

In nucleotides, the CDR3 is TGTGCCAGCTCACCTATACAGGGTGACACTGAAGCTTTCTTT. Translation gives CASSPIQGDTEAFF. The chain employs TRBV18 and TRBJ1-1; tentatively, D is TRBD1 (6 bases). V dropped 3 bases and J dropped 3 bases, with 11 bases sitting between them. The CDR3 has 14 amino acids. CDR1 and CDR2 (germline): KGHSH, LQKENI.

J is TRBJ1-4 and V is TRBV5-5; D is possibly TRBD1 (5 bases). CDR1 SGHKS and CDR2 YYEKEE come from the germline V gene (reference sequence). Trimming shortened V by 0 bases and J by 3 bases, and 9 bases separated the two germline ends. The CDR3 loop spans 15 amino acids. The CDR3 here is CASSLEPGSNEKLFF. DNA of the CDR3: TGTGCCAGCAGCTTGGAACCAGGGTCTAATGAAAAACTGTTTTTT.

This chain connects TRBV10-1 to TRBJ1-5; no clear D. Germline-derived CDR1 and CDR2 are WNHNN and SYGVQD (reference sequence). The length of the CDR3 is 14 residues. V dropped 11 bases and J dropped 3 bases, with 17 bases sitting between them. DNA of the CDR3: TGCGCCGGAGAGTTCCATGAAGACAATCAGCCCCAGCATTTT. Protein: CAGEFHEDNQPQHF.